Below are 25 T cell receptor beta chains sequenced from a single sample in a study of cytomegalovirus exposure and HLA in healthy donors. PCR involved 60 Vbeta and 13 Jbeta primers. The assay was immunoSEQ multiplex PCR, and TCRdb's table has in-frame clones only and misses some. Here the sample spans 110,000 to 150,000 clones, approximately 80% being singletons. Input material: PBMCs. These receptor sequences come from a male donor in good health and CMV-seronegative.

J is TRBJ2-4 and V is TRBV18; TRBD2 matches 7 bases. The CDR3 is 16 amino acids. V was pared by 3 bases and J by 15 bases, with 20 bases of the junction left unmatched. Germline V gene lookup returns CDR1 KGHSH and CDR2 LQKENI. The CDR3 protein is CASSPDPPRAAGPRYF. CDR3 bases: TGTGCCAGCTCACCGGACCCCCCCCGTGCAGCGGGGCCCCGGTACTTC.

This clone was found a few times. V usage is TRBV30 and J usage is TRBJ2-3; possibly TRBD2 for D (6 bases). CDR1 and CDR2 from the germline V gene are GTSNPN and SVGIG (reference sequence). There are 12 residues in the CDR3. Trimming removed 2 bases from V and 14 bases from J, with 17 bases in between. The DNA for the CDR3 is TGTGCCTGGAGTATTGCTAGCGAAGAAGGGTATTTT. Its protein product is CAWSIASEEGYF.

This chain connects TRBV10-2 to TRBJ2-2; 11 nucleotides align to TRBD2. Trimming cost V 7 bases and J 3 bases; bases outside gene matches: 4. Germline-derived CDR1 and CDR2 are WSHSY and SAAADI. This CDR3 region has 15 residues. The CDR3 region is CASKTSGGYTGELFF. The DNA for the CDR3 is TGCGCCAGCAAAACTAGCGGGGGTTACACCGGGGAGCTGTTTTTT.

This clone was counted a few times. The chain uses TRBV7-9 and TRBJ1-1; the D gene is possibly TRBD1 (5 bases). Trimming removed 2 bases at V and 5 bases at J, with 9 bases between. Germline CDR1 SEHNR, CDR2 FQNEAQ (reference sequence). This CDR3 has 13 residues. The CDR3 is CASSLQGETEAFF. The CDR3 DNA follows: TGTGCCAGCAGCTTACAAGGGGAAACTGAAGCTTTCTTT.

The V gene is TRBV6-6, the J gene TRBJ2-1; a weak D match, TRBD1 (6 bases). The V and J ends lost 0 bases and 8 bases respectively, with 14 bases between them. Germline-derived CDR1 and CDR2 are MNHNY and SVGAGI (reference sequence). The CDR3 has 15 amino acids. The CDR3 spells CASSYSLGQSDEQFF. The CDR3 region has the DNA TGTGCCAGCAGTTACTCCCTCGGACAGTCCGATGAGCAGTTCTTC.

This chain joins TRBV18 and TRBJ2-3; 8 bases are a match to TRBD1. Germline trimming cut 4 bases from V and 0 bases from J; bases unmatched to any gene: 12. This CDR3 comprises 18 residues. CDR1 and CDR2 (germline): KGHSH, LQKENI. The CDR3 spells CASSLRTGWTLSTDTQYF. The CDR3 DNA is TGTGCCAGCTCACTCCGGACAGGGTGGACCCTTAGCACAGATACGCAGTATTTT. Variable domain in full (rest from reference TRBV18 and TRBJ2-3): NAGVMQNPRHLVRRRGQEARLRCSPMKGHSHVYWYRQLPEEGLKFMVYLQKENIIDESGMPKERFSAEFPKEGPSILRIQQVVRGDSAAYFCASSLRTGWTLSTDTQYFGPGTRLTVL.

This clone appeared once. The V gene is TRBV25-1, the J gene TRBJ2-1; maybe TRBD2 (5 bases). This CDR3 is 15 amino acids long. Germline lookup yields CDR1 MGHDK and CDR2 SYGVNS. V lost 3 bases and J lost 6, with 15 bases in between. The DNA of the CDR3 is TGTGCCAGCAGTGATCAAGGCACTGCGGGCAATGAGCAGTTCTTC. Translating gives CASSDQGTAGNEQFF.

This clone was seen just once. The genes are TRBV7-6 and TRBJ2-5, with D tentatively TRBD1 (6 bases). Deletions cut 5 bases from V and 4 bases from J, with 11 bases between. Germline lookup yields CDR1 SGHVS and CDR2 FNYEAQ. There are 13 residues in the CDR3. CDR3 in amino acids: CASSPRGRETQYF. CDR3 nucleotide sequence: TGTGCCAGCAGCCCCAGGGGCCGAGAGACCCAGTACTTC.

The chain uses TRBV19 and TRBJ1-2, with D unclear. The CDR3 has 14 residues. V was pared by 5 bases and J by 6 bases, with 16 bases between. In germline, CDR1 is LNHDA, CDR2 SQIVND (reference sequence). The CDR3 sequence is CASSDQVRANGYTF. In DNA, the CDR3 is TGTGCCAGTAGTGACCAGGTGCGTGCAAATGGCTACACCTTC.

This chain connects TRBV10-3 to TRBJ1-2; 12 bases align to TRBD1. Germline V gives CDR1 ENHRY, CDR2 SYGVKD. V dropped 6 bases and J dropped 7; count of bases not matched to a gene: 6. CDR3 length: 14 residues. CDR3 in amino acids: CAIRGQGAKGGYTF. For the CDR3, the DNA is TGTGCCATCAGGGGACAGGGGGCAAAGGGTGGCTACACCTTC.

The chain employs TRBV7-2 and TRBJ1-6, with 8 bases that match TRBD1. V was pared by 5 bases and J by 7 bases, with 7 bases of the junction left unmatched. Germline V gives CDR1 SGHTA, CDR2 FQGNSA. This CDR3 has 15 residues. CDR3 nucleotides: TGTGCCAGCAGCCCGCAGGGGGCGCTCAATTCACCCCTCCACTTT. Translating gives CASSPQGALNSPLHF.

J is TRBJ1-1 and V is TRBV6-1, with D possibly being TRBD1 (6 bases). The V end lost 0 bases, the J end lost 11 bases, and 13 bases lay between the germline ends. The CDR3 consists of 13 residues. Germline V CDR1 and CDR2: MNHNS, SASEGT. As DNA, the CDR3 is TGTGCCAGCAGTGAAGCGCATAACAGGGCGGCTTTCTTT. It yields the protein CASSEAHNRAAFF.

V is TRBV19 and J is TRBJ1-5; D unresolved. This CDR3 is built from 14 residues. Germline CDR1 LNHDA, CDR2 SQIVND (reference sequence). V was clipped by 7 bases and J by 1 base, with 11 bases between them. In nucleotides, the CDR3 is TGTGCCAGTACGCCCAGGTTCAGCAATCAGCCCCAGCATTTT. Encoded protein: CASTPRFSNQPQHF.

The chain carries TRBV10-2 and TRBJ1-2; TRBD1 is a possible D gene (6 bases). CDR1 WSHSY and CDR2 SAAADI come from the germline V gene. The CDR3 is made up of 13 amino acids. With 6 bases removed from V and 1 base from J, the gap between germline ends came to 9 bases. The CDR3 loop reads CASSRQDNYGYTF. In DNA, the CDR3 is TGCGCCAGCAGCCGACAGGATAACTATGGCTACACCTTC.

This chain joins TRBV18 and TRBJ1-5; D gene unclear. The CDR3 consists of 13 residues. The V and J ends lost 4 bases and 8 bases respectively, with 12 bases between them. CDR1 KGHSH and CDR2 LQKENI come from the germline V gene. Written as DNA, the CDR3 is TGTGCCAGCTCACTAGGGAGATCTGAGCCCCAGCATTTT. It encodes CASSLGRSEPQHF.

This chain joins TRBV27 and TRBJ1-1; D gene uncertain. The germline V gene has CDR1 MNHEY and CDR2 SMNVEV (reference sequence). Trimming left V 7 bases short and J 4 bases short, with 13 bases between. CDR3 length equals 13 residues. Here the CDR3 DNA reads TGTGCCAGCAAGTATGGCGGGCTCACTGAAGCTTTCTTT. This sequence encodes CASKYGGLTEAFF.

The chain has TRBV4-1 and TRBJ1-5; D possibly corresponds to TRBD1 (5 bases). CDR1 and CDR2 from the germline V gene are MGHRA and YSYEKL. This CDR3 region has 15 residues. The ends were cut back, 0 bases at V and 12 bases at J, with 18 bases in the middle. CDR3 in DNA: TGCGCCAGCAGCCAAGATTGGGGCAGGAGCCCGCGCCAGCATTTT. Translated, it gives CASSQDWGRSPRQHF.

This clone turned up a few times. The gene calls are TRBV21-1 and TRBJ1-1. TRBV21-1 is a known pseudogene. The CDR3 loop spans 16 amino acids. The CDR3 DNA follows: TGTGCCAGCAGCAAAGCGCGGCAGTTCATGAACACTGAAGCTTTCTTT. Its protein is CASSKARQFMNTEAFF.

This sequence joins TRBV5-8 and TRBJ2-7, with D tentatively TRBD2 (6 bases). The V gene's germline CDR1 is SGHTS and CDR2 YDEGEE. The CDR3 loop spans 20 amino acids. V was pared by 4 bases and J by 3 bases, with 32 bases between. CDR3 loop: CASSPRLWGIHWDSYYEQYF. Written as DNA, the CDR3 is TGTGCCAGCAGCCCGAGGTTGTGGGGGATCCACTGGGACTCGTACTACGAGCAGTACTTC. The whole variable domain, filled in from reference TRBV5-8 and TRBJ2-7, reads EAGVTQSPTHLIKTRGQQATLRCSPISGHTSVYWYQQALGLGLQFLLWYDEGEERNRGNFPPRFSGRQFPNYSSELNVNALELEDSALYLCASSPRLWGIHWDSYYEQYFGPGTRLTVT.

The rearrangement uses TRBV4-3 and TRBJ2-2, with 11 bases lining up with TRBD2. CDR3 length equals 17 residues. Unmatched junction bases numbered 9, after V lost 4 bases and J lost 5 bases. The germline gives CDR1 LGHNA, CDR2 YSLEER. The DNA of the CDR3 is TGCGCCAGCAGCCCAAGGACTAGCGGGTGGGAAACCGGGGAGCTGTTTTTT. This codes for CASSPRTSGWETGELFF.

This clone has only one observation. V and J are TRBV7-2 and TRBJ2-6, with TRBD1 as a possible D gene (8 bases). The V gene's germline CDR1 is SGHTA and CDR2 FQGNSA. The CDR3 has 17 amino acids. Trimming pared 4 bases from V and 12 bases from J, leaving 25 bases between. The CDR3: CASSSQRDRPGLSVLTF. CDR3 in DNA: TGTGCCAGCAGCTCCCAGCGGGACAGGCCCGGCTTGAGCGTCCTGACTTTC.

This chain connects TRBV19 to TRBJ1-1; TRBD1 agrees at 8 bases. The CDR3 spans 16 residues. Germline V CDR1 and CDR2: LNHDA, SQIVND (reference sequence). Trimming took 5 bases from V and 0 from J; bases not matched to a gene: 8. The CDR3 loop is CASSARDRSMNTEAFF. CDR3 in DNA: TGTGCCAGTAGTGCCCGGGACAGGAGCATGAACACTGAAGCTTTCTTT.

The V call is TRBV29-1, the J call TRBJ2-2; 8 bases agree with TRBD2. Germline CDR1 SQVTM, CDR2 ANQGSEA. The CDR3 runs to 14 residues. V shed 7 bases, J shed 4 bases, and the junction held 8 bases outside the gene matches. The CDR3 loop reads CSGQRAGATGELFF. The DNA of the CDR3 is TGCAGCGGGCAGAGAGCGGGAGCCACCGGGGAGCTGTTTTTT.

This clone has a handful of counts. The chain is built from TRBV6-1 and TRBJ1-2, with TRBD1 as a possible D gene (6 bases). This CDR3 comprises 13 residues. Germline CDR1 reads MNHNS; CDR2 reads SASEGT. V was pared by 7 bases and J by 6 bases, with 15 bases between. The CDR3 protein is CASTADRLDGYTF. CDR3 in DNA: TGTGCCAGCACCGCCGACAGGCTCGATGGCTACACCTTC.

This clone was seen just once. This sequence joins TRBV27 and TRBJ1-5, with D maybe TRBD1 (5 bases). Germline V CDR1 and CDR2: MNHEY, SMNVEV (reference sequence). Trimming shortened V by 5 bases and J by 6 bases, and 17 bases separated the two germline ends. The CDR3 runs 15 residues. CDR3 loop: CASSNLGQLTQPQHF. The CDR3 DNA sequence: TGTGCCAGCAGTAATCTGGGGCAGTTAACTCAGCCCCAGCATTTT.